The 8 T cell receptor beta chains below all came from one sample that was sequenced in a study of T cells in localized non-small cell lung cancer. The repertoire was sequenced with immunoSEQ multiplex PCR; TCRdb's copy has only in-frame clones and lacks some. The data contain over 9,500 clones, roughly 27% of them singletons. Source: lung tumor tissue, taken before any cancer treatment. The source is a man aged 40-75 years with stage I lung adenocarcinoma.

The chain has TRBV5-1 and TRBJ1-2; the D gene is possibly TRBD1 (6 bases). The ends were cut back, 4 bases at V and 4 bases at J, with 14 bases in the middle. The CDR3 loop spans 14 amino acids. Germline lookup yields CDR1 SGHRS and CDR2 YFSETQ. CDR3 sequence: CASSQGPAGYGYTF. For the CDR3, the DNA is TGCGCCAGCAGCCAGGGGCCCGCCGGCTATGGCTACACCTTC.

The J gene is TRBJ1-3, the V gene TRBV30, with D unclear. CDR3 length: 12 amino acids. Germline assignment: CDR1 GTSNPN and CDR2 SVGIG (reference sequence). V gave up 4 bases and J gave up 9 bases, with 13 bases separating them. This CDR3 is CAWTRSSSTIYF. The CDR3 region has the DNA TGTGCCTGGACCAGATCGTCGAGCACCATATATTTT.

J is TRBJ1-3 and V is TRBV11-3, with TRBD1 matching over 11 bases. The CDR3 length is 16 residues. Germline V lookup: CDR1 SGHNT, CDR2 YENEEA. Trimming cost V 5 bases and J 1 base; bases outside gene matches: 4. The CDR3: CASSGTGGTSGNTIYF. CDR3 in DNA: TGTGCCAGCAGCGGGACAGGGGGGACGTCTGGAAACACCATATATTTT.

V usage is TRBV11-3 and J usage is TRBJ1-2, with 8 bases that match TRBD1. Germline lookup yields CDR1 SGHNT and CDR2 YENEEA. The CDR3 is 14 residues long. The ends lost 5 bases at V and 4 bases at J; junction bases unmatched: 6. CDR3 region: CASSPPGTGYGYTF. CDR3 coding DNA: TGTGCCAGCAGCCCTCCCGGGACAGGCTATGGCTACACCTTC.

This clone occurred a few times. The chain joins TRBV19 to TRBJ2-7; 8 positions match TRBD1. The germline V gene encodes CDR1 LNHDA and CDR2 SQIVND (reference sequence). The CDR3 is 14 residues long. After removal of 3 bases from V and 5 bases from J, the junction contained 6 bases not matched to a gene. The CDR3 DNA reads TGTGCCAGTAGTATGGGGCAGGGGGCCAACGAGCAGTACTTC. The encoded protein is CASSMGQGANEQYF.

This chain uses TRBV30 with TRBJ1-1, with D unclear. Germline CDR1 reads GTSNPN; CDR2 reads SVGIG (reference sequence). V lost 0 bases and J lost 2, with 10 bases in between. There are 14 residues in the CDR3. The CDR3 reads CAWSVQISNTEAFF. CDR3 DNA sequence: TGTGCCTGGAGTGTACAGATTTCTAACACTGAAGCTTTCTTT.

This clone was detected once. The chain has TRBV18 and TRBJ2-3, with TRBD1 identical over 8 bases. In germline, CDR1 is KGHSH, CDR2 LQKENI. CDR3 length equals 15 residues. V shed 6 bases, J shed 2 bases, and the junction held 7 bases outside the gene matches. The CDR3: CASSQDRANTDTQYF. The DNA of the CDR3 is TGTGCCAGCTCCCAGGACAGGGCAAACACAGATACGCAGTATTTT.

This chain links TRBV11-3 with TRBJ1-5, with 7 bases identical to TRBD1. Germline CDR1 reads SGHNT; CDR2 reads YENEEA. The CDR3 is 17 residues long. J lost 8 bases, V lost 5 bases, and 18 bases had no gene match. This chain's CDR3 is CASSQNPSTAGGEPQHF. In nucleotides, the CDR3 is TGTGCCAGCAGCCAGAACCCCTCCACGGCAGGGGGGGAGCCCCAGCATTTT. Looking up the rest from reference TRBV11-3 and TRBJ1-5 gives the full variable domain: EAGVVQSPRYKIIEKKQPVAFWCNPISGHNTLYWYLQNLGQGPELLIRYENEEAVDDSQLPKDRFSAERLKGVDSTLKIQPAELGDSAVYLCASSQNPSTAGGEPQHFGDGTRLSIL.